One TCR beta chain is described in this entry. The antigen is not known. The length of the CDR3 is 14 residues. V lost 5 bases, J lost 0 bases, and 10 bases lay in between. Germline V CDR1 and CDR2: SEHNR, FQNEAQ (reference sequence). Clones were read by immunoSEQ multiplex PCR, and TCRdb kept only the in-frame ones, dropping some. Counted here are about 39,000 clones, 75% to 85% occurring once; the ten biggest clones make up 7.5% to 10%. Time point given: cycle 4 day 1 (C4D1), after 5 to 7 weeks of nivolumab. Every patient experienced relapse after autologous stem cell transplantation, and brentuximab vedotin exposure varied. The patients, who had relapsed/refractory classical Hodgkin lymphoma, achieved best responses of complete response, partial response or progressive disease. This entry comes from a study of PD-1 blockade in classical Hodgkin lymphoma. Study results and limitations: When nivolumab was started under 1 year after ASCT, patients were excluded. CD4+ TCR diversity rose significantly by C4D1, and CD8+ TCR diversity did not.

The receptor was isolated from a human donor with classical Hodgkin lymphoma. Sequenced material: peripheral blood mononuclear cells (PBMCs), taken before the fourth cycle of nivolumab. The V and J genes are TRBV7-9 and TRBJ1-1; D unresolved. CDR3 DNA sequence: TGTGCCAGCAGCCGGAGAGTTATGAACACTGAAGCTTTCTTT. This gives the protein CASSRRVMNTEAFF.